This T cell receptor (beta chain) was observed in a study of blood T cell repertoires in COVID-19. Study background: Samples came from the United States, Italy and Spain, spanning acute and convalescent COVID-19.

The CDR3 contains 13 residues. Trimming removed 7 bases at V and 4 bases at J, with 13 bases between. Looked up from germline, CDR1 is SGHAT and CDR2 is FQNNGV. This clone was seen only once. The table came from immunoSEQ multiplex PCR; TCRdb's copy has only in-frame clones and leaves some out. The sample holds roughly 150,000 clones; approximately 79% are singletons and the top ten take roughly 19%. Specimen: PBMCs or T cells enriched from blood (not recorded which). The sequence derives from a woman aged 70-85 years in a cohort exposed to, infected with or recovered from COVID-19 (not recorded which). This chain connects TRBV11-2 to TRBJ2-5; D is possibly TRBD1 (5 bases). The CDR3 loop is CASTRAGSETQYF. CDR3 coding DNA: TGTGCCAGCACTAGGGCAGGGTCAGAGACCCAGTACTTC.